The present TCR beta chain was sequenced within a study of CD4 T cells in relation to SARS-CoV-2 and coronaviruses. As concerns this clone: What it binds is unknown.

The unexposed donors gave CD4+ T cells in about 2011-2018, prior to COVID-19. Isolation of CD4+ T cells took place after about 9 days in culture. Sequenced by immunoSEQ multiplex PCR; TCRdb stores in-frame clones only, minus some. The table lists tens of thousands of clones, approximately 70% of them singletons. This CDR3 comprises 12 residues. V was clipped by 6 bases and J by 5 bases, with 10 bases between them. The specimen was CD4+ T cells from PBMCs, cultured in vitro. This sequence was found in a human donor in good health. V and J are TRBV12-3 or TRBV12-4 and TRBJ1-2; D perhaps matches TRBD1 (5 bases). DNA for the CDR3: TGTGCCAGCAGGGGTCAGGGTTATGGCTACACCTTC. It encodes CASRGQGYGYTF.